The rows below give T cell receptor beta chains drawn from one sample of a study of blood T cell repertoires in COVID-19. The protocol was immunoSEQ multiplex PCR, while the TCRdb copy is restricted to in-frame clones and leaves out a portion. The sample holds 200,000 to 300,000 clones, approximately 80% seen once. Sequencing used peripheral blood. The receptors were gathered from a woman aged 80 or older with acute or convalescent COVID-19. CDR3s include the opening cysteine and the closing phenylalanine or tryptophan. A D gene is named only where the DNA matches it firmly. Clone size is stated in some rows and not others, as once, few, many or a class when expanded.

V gene: TRBV28; D gene: -; clone size: few; J gene: TRBJ1-6; CDR3 DNA: TGTGCCAGCACCCTAGTAGGGGGTTACTCACCCCTCCACTTT; CDR3 protein: CASTLVGGYSPLHF
V gene: TRBV2; D gene: -; clone size: once; J gene: TRBJ2-1; CDR3 DNA: TGTGCCAGCAGTCGACAGACGATAAAGGACGAAGTTTACAATGAGCAGTTCTTC; CDR3 protein: CASSRQTIKDEVYNEQFF
V gene: TRBV7-2; D gene: -; clone size: -; J gene: TRBJ1-3; CDR3 DNA: TGTGCCAGCAGCTTTCGGGAGGCTGGAAACACCATATATTTT; CDR3 protein: CASSFREAGNTIYF
V gene: TRBV7-2; D gene: TRBD1; clone size: -; J gene: TRBJ1-2; CDR3 DNA: TGTGCCAGCAGCTTACTCCTCGGGACAGCCTATGGCTACACCTTC; CDR3 protein: CASSLLLGTAYGYTF
V gene: TRBV5-1; D gene: -; clone size: few; J gene: TRBJ2-3; CDR3 DNA: TGCGCCAGCAGGCTGGCCATGGGGGGACTCACAGATACGCAGTATTTT; CDR3 protein: CASRLAMGGLTDTQYF
V gene: TRBV18; D gene: -; clone size: -; J gene: TRBJ2-3; CDR3 DNA: TGTGCCAGCTCACCAGTAGCACACCTCACAGATACGCAGTATTTT; CDR3 protein: CASSPVAHLTDTQYF
V gene: TRBV19; D gene: -; clone size: few; J gene: TRBJ1-2; CDR3 DNA: TGTGCCAGTGAAGGGGCGGTCTATGGCTACACCTTC; CDR3 protein: CASEGAVYGYTF
V gene: TRBV30; D gene: -; clone size: -; J gene: TRBJ1-5; CDR3 DNA: TGTGCCTGGAGCAGGGAGGGCAATCAGCCCCAGCATTTT; CDR3 protein: CAWSREGNQPQHF
V gene: TRBV4-1; D gene: -; clone size: -; J gene: TRBJ2-2; CDR3 DNA: TGCGCCAGCAGCCAAGTCAACTCTTACACCGGGGAGCTGTTTTTT; CDR3 protein: CASSQVNSYTGELFF
V gene: TRBV5-6; D gene: -; clone size: -; J gene: TRBJ2-7; CDR3 DNA: TGTGCCAGCAGCTTGGCTAGCTCCTACGAGCAGTACTTC; CDR3 protein: CASSLASSYEQYF
V gene: TRBV13; D gene: -; clone size: -; J gene: TRBJ2-2; CDR3 DNA: TGTGCCAGCCGGGTGGTCGGGGAGCTGTTTTTT; CDR3 protein: CASRVVGELFF
V gene: TRBV7-2; D gene: TRBD2; clone size: -; J gene: TRBJ2-3; CDR3 DNA: TGTGCCAGCAGCCCGGTAGGGACTAGCGGGGGCACAGATACGCAGTATTTT; CDR3 protein: CASSPVGTSGGTDTQYF
V gene: TRBV19; D gene: -; clone size: -; J gene: TRBJ1-5; CDR3 DNA: TGTGCCAGTAGTATTCGGCTGTGGGGGGAGGTTGGGCAGCCCCAGCATTTT; CDR3 protein: CASSIRLWGEVGQPQHF
V gene: TRBV4-2; D gene: -; clone size: -; J gene: TRBJ1-1; CDR3 DNA: TGTGCCAGCAGCCAAGGGCAGGGCCTACGAGCTGAAGCTTTCTTT; CDR3 protein: CASSQGQGLRAEAFF
V gene: TRBV5-1; D gene: -; clone size: -; J gene: TRBJ2-5; CDR3 DNA: TGCGCCAGCAGCTTGGCCGGGTTCGCCCAAGAGACCCAGTACTTC; CDR3 protein: CASSLAGFAQETQYF
V gene: TRBV4-1; D gene: TRBD1; clone size: -; J gene: TRBJ1-1; CDR3 DNA: TGCGCCAGCAGCCAAGAGGACAGGCCGAACACTGAAGCTTTCTTT; CDR3 protein: CASSQEDRPNTEAFF
V gene: TRBV2; D gene: -; clone size: -; J gene: TRBJ1-5; CDR3 DNA: TGTGCCAGCAGTGAAGCGGCGGGACCTACCCAACGGCCCCAGCATTTT; CDR3 protein: CASSEAAGPTQRPQHF
V gene: TRBV4-2; D gene: TRBD2; clone size: -; J gene: TRBJ2-5; CDR3 DNA: TGTGCCAGCAGCCAGGGAGGGGTGCGGGGGGGCGGAGAGACCCAGTACTTC; CDR3 protein: CASSQGGVRGGGETQYF
V gene: TRBV19; D gene: TRBD1; clone size: few; J gene: TRBJ2-7; CDR3 DNA: TGTGCCAGTAGTATGGGGACAGGGTTAACCTACGAGCAGTACTTC; CDR3 protein: CASSMGTGLTYEQYF
V gene: TRBV4-2; D gene: TRBD1; clone size: -; J gene: TRBJ1-2; CDR3 DNA: TGTGCCAGCAGCCAAGGGACAGGGGATGGCTACACCTTC; CDR3 protein: CASSQGTGDGYTF
V gene: TRBV5-1; D gene: -; clone size: -; J gene: TRBJ1-1; CDR3 DNA: TGCGCCAGCAGCGACCAGACAAACACTGAAGCTTTCTTT; CDR3 protein: CASSDQTNTEAFF
V gene: TRBV19; D gene: TRBD2; clone size: -; J gene: TRBJ2-2; CDR3 DNA: TGTGCCAGTAGTGAGGGAGGGCCGGAGCTGTTTTTC; CDR3 protein: CASSEGGPELFF
V gene: TRBV7-2; D gene: TRBD1; clone size: -; J gene: TRBJ2-2; CDR3 DNA: TGTGCCAGCAGCTTCAGGGGGCTGGACACCGGGGAGCTGTTTTTT; CDR3 protein: CASSFRGLDTGELFF
V gene: TRBV30; D gene: TRBD2; clone size: -; J gene: TRBJ2-5; CDR3 DNA: TGTGCCTGGGGACCGGGGGGGTCTGGGGGAGTCCAAGAGACCCAGTACTTC; CDR3 protein: CAWGPGGSGGVQETQYF
V gene: TRBV6-5; D gene: TRBD1; clone size: -; J gene: TRBJ1-2; CDR3 DNA: TGTGCCAGCAGTTTAGGGGGCCCTAACTATGGCTACACCTTC; CDR3 protein: CASSLGGPNYGYTF
V gene: TRBV18; D gene: TRBD1; clone size: -; J gene: TRBJ1-1; CDR3 DNA: TGTGCCAGCTCAGGACAGGGATACACTGAAGCTTTCTTT; CDR3 protein: CASSGQGYTEAFF
V gene: TRBV6-1; D gene: TRBD1; clone size: -; J gene: TRBJ1-5; CDR3 DNA: TGTGCCAGCAGTGTAGGGACAGGGAGCAGCAATCAGCCCCAGCATTTT; CDR3 protein: CASSVGTGSSNQPQHF
V gene: TRBV10-3; D gene: -; clone size: -; J gene: TRBJ1-2; CDR3 DNA: TGTGCCATCAGAGGAGCGGATGGCTACACCTTC; CDR3 protein: CAIRGADGYTF
V gene: TRBV28; D gene: -; clone size: -; J gene: TRBJ1-6; CDR3 DNA: TGTGCCAGCAGTTCCCCGAGGAGCGCGAGCTCCTATAATTCACCCCTCCACTTT; CDR3 protein: CASSSPRSASSYNSPLHF
V gene: TRBV28; D gene: TRBD2; clone size: -; J gene: TRBJ2-5; CDR3 DNA: TGTGCCAGCAGCGCCCTCCCGCGGGGGGAGACCCAGTACTTC; CDR3 protein: CASSALPRGETQYF
V gene: TRBV9; D gene: TRBD1; clone size: once; J gene: TRBJ1-4; CDR3 DNA: TGTGCCAGCGGGGTGGGACAGGGGGCATCTAATGAAAAACTGTTTTTT; CDR3 protein: CASGVGQGASNEKLFF
V gene: TRBV15; D gene: TRBD1; clone size: -; J gene: TRBJ1-2; CDR3 DNA: TGTGCCACCAGCAGAGAGGACAGGGGCGGGGGCTACACCTTC; CDR3 protein: CATSREDRGGGYTF
V gene: TRBV28; D gene: -; clone size: few; J gene: TRBJ1-1; CDR3 DNA: TGTGCCAGCAGTTTAAGACAGTCCGTAGCTTTCTTT; CDR3 protein: CASSLRQSVAFF
V gene: TRBV6-5; D gene: -; clone size: -; J gene: TRBJ1-5; CDR3 DNA: TGTGCCAGCAGTTACTCGACTAATCAGCCCCAGCATTTT; CDR3 protein: CASSYSTNQPQHF
V gene: TRBV28; D gene: TRBD1; clone size: -; J gene: TRBJ1-4; CDR3 DNA: TGTGCCAGCAGTTTAGGGACAGGGGGCAGGGAAAAACTGTTTTTT; CDR3 protein: CASSLGTGGREKLFF
V gene: TRBV3-1/TRBV3-2; D gene: -; clone size: -; J gene: TRBJ1-5; CDR3 DNA: TGTGCCAGCAGCCAAGATCATCGCGGGTTTCAGCCCCAGCATTTT; CDR3 protein: CASSQDHRGFQPQHF
V gene: TRBV6-2/TRBV6-3; D gene: TRBD1; clone size: -; J gene: TRBJ2-2; CDR3 DNA: TGTGCCAGCAGTTACTCGGGACAGGGGGCTTCGGCCACCGGGGAGCTGTTTTTT; CDR3 protein: CASSYSGQGASATGELFF
V gene: TRBV6-5; D gene: -; clone size: -; J gene: TRBJ1-2; CDR3 DNA: TGTGCCAGCAGCAACCCCGAACGAGCTAACTATGGCTACACCTTC; CDR3 protein: CASSNPERANYGYTF
V gene: TRBV5-1; D gene: -; clone size: -; J gene: TRBJ1-3; CDR3 DNA: TGCGCCAGCAGCTTAGGAGGTGGTGGAAACACCATATATTTT; CDR3 protein: CASSLGGGGNTIYF
V gene: TRBV19; D gene: TRBD1; clone size: few; J gene: TRBJ1-4; CDR3 DNA: TGTGCCAGTAGTCCCCGGACAGGGGGAAATGAAAAACTGTTTTTT; CDR3 protein: CASSPRTGGNEKLFF
V gene: TRBV7-9; D gene: TRBD1; clone size: -; J gene: TRBJ2-3; CDR3 DNA: TGTGCCAGCAGCATACTGACAGGGGGGATGACAGATACGCAGTATTTT; CDR3 protein: CASSILTGGMTDTQYF
V gene: TRBV3-1/TRBV3-2; D gene: TRBD2; clone size: once; J gene: TRBJ2-1; CDR3 DNA: TGTGCCAGCAGCCCACGGGGATGGGCTAGCGGGAGCAATGAGCAGTTCTTC; CDR3 protein: CASSPRGWASGSNEQFF
V gene: TRBV7-9; D gene: TRBD1; clone size: -; J gene: TRBJ1-2; CDR3 DNA: TGTGCCAGCAGCTTAGAAGGGACAGTCTATGGCTACACCTTC; CDR3 protein: CASSLEGTVYGYTF
V gene: TRBV6-5; D gene: -; clone size: -; J gene: TRBJ1-6; CDR3 DNA: TGTGGGGGCAGCACGGCCGATTCACCCCTCCACTTT; CDR3 protein: CGGSTADSPLHF
V gene: TRBV5-1; D gene: TRBD1; clone size: -; J gene: TRBJ1-2; CDR3 DNA: TGCGCCAGCAGCAGGGACAGCTCTAACTATGGCTACACCTTC; CDR3 protein: CASSRDSSNYGYTF
V gene: TRBV5-4; D gene: TRBD2; clone size: -; J gene: TRBJ2-3; CDR3 DNA: TGTGCCAGCAGCTTACCGGGACTAGCGGGGGGCCGACCGACTGATACGCAGTATTTT; CDR3 protein: CASSLPGLAGGRPTDTQYF
V gene: TRBV28; D gene: -; clone size: -; J gene: TRBJ1-3; CDR3 DNA: TGTGCCAGCAGTTTATTGGGCGGAAACACCATATATTTT; CDR3 protein: CASSLLGGNTIYF
V gene: TRBV15; D gene: -; clone size: -; J gene: TRBJ1-5; CDR3 DNA: TGTGCCACCAGCCTGGAGGGCCTAAGCAATCAGCCCCAGCATTTT; CDR3 protein: CATSLEGLSNQPQHF
V gene: TRBV24-1; D gene: TRBD1; clone size: -; J gene: TRBJ2-3; CDR3 DNA: TGTGCCACCAGTGGGGGACCGACAGGGTTTACAGATACGCAGTATTTT; CDR3 protein: CATSGGPTGFTDTQYF
V gene: TRBV5-1; D gene: -; clone size: once; J gene: TRBJ2-7; CDR3 DNA: TGCGCCAGCAGCTTGGATCCGATTGGCCACTACGAGCAGTACTTC; CDR3 protein: CASSLDPIGHYEQYF
V gene: TRBV7-8; D gene: -; clone size: -; J gene: TRBJ1-6; CDR3 DNA: TGTGCCAGCAGCCAAGCAGGGGTGTCACCCCTCCACTTT; CDR3 protein: CASSQAGVSPLHF
V gene: TRBV11-3; D gene: -; clone size: -; J gene: TRBJ1-6; CDR3 DNA: TGTGCCAGCAGCCCTTCCCATAGCGTCAGAAGGTCGCACTATTATTCACCCCTCCACTTT; CDR3 protein: CASSPSHSVRRSHYYSPLHF
V gene: TRBV9; D gene: -; clone size: once; J gene: TRBJ2-1; CDR3 DNA: TGTGCCAGCAGCGTAGGTGGAGCTCCCCTCAATGAGCAGTTCTTC; CDR3 protein: CASSVGGAPLNEQFF
V gene: TRBV3-1/TRBV3-2; D gene: -; clone size: -; J gene: TRBJ2-7; CDR3 DNA: TGTGCCAGCAGACTTCCAAATCCGAACTACGAGCAGTACTTC; CDR3 protein: CASRLPNPNYEQYF
V gene: TRBV21-1; D gene: -; clone size: many; J gene: TRBJ2-2; CDR3 DNA: TGTGCCAGCAGGAAGACAAGACCCACGAACACCGGGGAGCTGTTTTTT; CDR3 protein: CASRKTRPTNTGELFF